The 18 T cell receptor beta chains below come from one sample, sequenced in a study of cytomegalovirus exposure and HLA in healthy donors. The PCR made use of 60 Vbeta and 13 Jbeta primers. The method was immunoSEQ multiplex PCR; TCRdb's version includes in-frame clones alone and lacks a portion of them. The sample shows 130,000 to 150,000 clones, around 80% of them seen only once. Sequencing was done on a sample of PBMCs. The receptors come from a man between 35 and 55 years old in good health and CMV-seropositive.

The chain has TRBV5-4 and TRBJ2-6; D is undetermined. V was clipped by 6 bases and J by 3 bases, with 7 bases between them. There are 13 residues in the CDR3. CDR1 SGHNT and CDR2 YYREEE come from the germline V gene (reference sequence). CDR3 bases: TGTGCCAGCACCCCCCGTGGGGCCAACGTCCTGACTTTC. Amino acids: CASTPRGANVLTF.

The V call is TRBV9, the J call TRBJ2-3, with 15 bases fitting TRBD2. The J segment lost 3 bases and the V segment lost 3 bases, leaving 5 bases of the junction unmatched. The V gene's germline CDR1 is SGDLS and CDR2 YYNGEE. This CDR3 is 17 amino acids long. CDR3 sequence reads: CASSARTSGGATDTQYF. CDR3 sequence (DNA): TGTGCCAGCAGCGCTCGGACTAGCGGGGGGGCGACAGATACGCAGTATTTT. Variable domain in full (rest from reference TRBV9 and TRBJ2-3): DSGVTQTPKHLITATGQRVTLRCSPRSGDLSVYWYQQSLDQGLQFLIQYYNGEERAKGNILERFSAQQFPDLHSELNLSSLELGDSALYFCASSARTSGGATDTQYFGPGTRLTVL.

This CDR3 reads CASRANRLYEQYF. DNA for the CDR3: TGTGCCAGCAGGGCCAACCGACTCTACGAGCAGTACTTC. The chain is built from TRBV27 and TRBJ2-7, with unresolved D. Trimming left V 6 bases short and J 3 bases short, with 12 bases between. CDR1 and CDR2 from the germline V gene are MNHEY and SMNVEV (reference sequence). The CDR3 is 13 amino acids.

CDR3 loop: CASSEGTGGNSKTF. The CDR3 nucleotides are TGTGCCAGCAGTGAGGGGACAGGGGGAAACTCTAAGACCTTC. The chain couples TRBV28 to TRBJ1-2, with 11 positions matching TRBD1. The germline V gene has CDR1 MDHEN and CDR2 SYDVKM. The CDR3 is 14 residues long. V lost 5 bases to trimming and J lost 14 bases; unmatched junction nucleotides: 13.

This chain uses TRBV30 with TRBJ1-1; D may be TRBD1 (5 bases). This CDR3 spans 13 amino acids. CDR1 is GTSNPN, CDR2 SVGIG, per germline (reference sequence). Trimming stripped 3 bases from V and 0 bases from J, with 8 bases between. CDR3 sequence reads: CAWRTTVNTEAFF. CDR3 sequence (DNA): TGTGCCTGGAGGACGACAGTGAACACTGAAGCTTTCTTT. Using reference TRBV30 and TRBJ1-1 for the parts outside the CDR3, the full variable domain is SQTIHQWPATLVQPVGSPLSLECTVEGTSNPNLYWYRQAAGRGLQLLFYSVGIGQISSEVPQNLSASRPQDRQFILSSKKLLLSDSGFYLCAWRTTVNTEAFFGQGTRLTVV.

This chain connects TRBV6-5 to TRBJ1-4; tentatively, D is TRBD1 (6 bases). The V end lost 5 bases, the J end lost 7 bases, and 14 bases lay between the germline ends. The CDR3 sequence is 14 residues long. Per germline, CDR1 MNHEY and CDR2 SVGAGI. The CDR3 reads CASSDRSSLEKLFF. The CDR3 coding sequence is TGTGCCAGCAGTGACAGGTCTTCGCTTGAAAAACTGTTTTTT.

The J gene is TRBJ2-1, the V gene TRBV15, with TRBD2 identical over 11 bases. The V segment lost 0 bases and the J segment 9 bases; nucleotides outside the gene matches: 13. CDR3 length equals 18 residues. Germline V CDR1 and CDR2: LNHNV, YYDKDF (reference sequence). CDR3 loop: CATSRDEFGASGRFEQFF. DNA of the CDR3: TGTGCCACCAGCAGAGATGAATTTGGGGCTAGCGGGAGGTTTGAGCAGTTCTTC.

The rearrangement uses TRBV19 and TRBJ2-1; perhaps TRBD1 as D (6 bases). V dropped 7 bases and J dropped 8 bases, with 15 bases sitting between them. The germline gives CDR1 LNHDA, CDR2 SQIVND (reference sequence). CDR3 length equals 13 residues. The CDR3 here is CASKGSGVYEQFF. The CDR3 nucleotides are TGTGCCAGTAAAGGGTCAGGGGTCTATGAGCAGTTCTTC.

V and J are TRBV18 and TRBJ2-2, with unresolved D. Germline assignment: CDR1 KGHSH and CDR2 LQKENI. Trimming stripped 1 base from V and 4 bases from J, with 13 bases between. The CDR3 is made up of 16 amino acids. CDR3 residues: CASSPLEFGGTGELFF. CDR3 DNA: TGTGCCAGCTCACCACTAGAATTTGGTGGCACCGGGGAGCTGTTTTTT.

This clone was seen only a few times. The chain combines TRBV29-1 with TRBJ2-2, with 8 bases aligning to TRBD1. This CDR3 contains 14 residues. CDR1 SQVTM and CDR2 ANQGSEA come from the germline V gene. The junction had 5 bases not matched to a gene; V was cut back by 6 bases and J by 2 bases. The CDR3: CSVPDRVNTGELFF. The CDR3 nucleotides read TGCAGCGTACCGGACAGGGTAAACACCGGGGAGCTGTTTTTT.

The chain employs TRBV5-8 and TRBJ1-2, with D tentatively TRBD1 (5 bases). This CDR3 has 16 residues. Germline CDR1 is SGHTS and CDR2 is YDEGEE. Trimming took 0 bases from V and 5 from J, leaving 17 bases between them. CDR3 DNA sequence: TGTGCCAGCAGCTTGGATGGCAGGGTGGGCGGTTATGGCTACACCTTC. Protein: CASSLDGRVGGYGYTF.

The V and J genes are TRBV6-6 and TRBJ2-1; 7 positions agree with TRBD2. Per germline, CDR1 MNHNY and CDR2 SVGAGI (reference sequence). Trimming cost V 7 bases and J 10 bases; bases outside gene matches: 1. The CDR3 spans 10 residues. CDR3 in amino acids: CASKAGEQFF. Written as DNA, the CDR3 is TGTGCCAGCAAAGCGGGAGAGCAGTTCTTC.

Here the CDR3 DNA reads TGTGCCAGCAGCTTCGGGCTAGCGGATACAGATACGCAGTATTTT. Its translation is CASSFGLADTDTQYF. This chain joins TRBV7-9 and TRBJ2-3; 7 positions agree with TRBD2. From germline, CDR1 is SEHNR and CDR2 FQNEAQ (reference sequence). The V segment lost 3 bases and the J segment 3 bases; nucleotides outside the gene matches: 6. CDR3 length: 15 residues.

The chain recombines TRBV7-2 with TRBJ2-7, with a weak D call TRBD2 (5 bases). Trimming shortened V by 4 bases and J by 2 bases, and 12 bases separated the two germline ends. CDR1 is SGHTA and CDR2 is FQGNSA in the germline V gene. The CDR3 has 14 amino acids. The CDR3 nucleotides are TGTGCCAGCAGCTCCGGACTGGCCACCTACGAGCAGTACTTC. Translating it yields CASSSGLATYEQYF.

The chain recombines TRBV27 with TRBJ2-3, with 8 bases aligning to TRBD2. Per germline, CDR1 MNHEY and CDR2 SMNVEV (reference sequence). The CDR3 is made up of 15 amino acids. The ends lost 3 bases at V and 5 bases at J; junction bases unmatched: 7. Here the CDR3 DNA reads TGTGCCAGCAGTTTGGTTCGGGGGGGACGAGATACGCAGTATTTT. Translating it yields CASSLVRGGRDTQYF.

J is TRBJ2-7 and V is TRBV7-2; a possible D gene is TRBD2 (6 bases). Germline CDR1 and CDR2: SGHTA and FQGNSA. Trimming cost V 5 bases and J 1 base, with 15 bases left between them. CDR3 size: 15 residues. The CDR3 DNA sequence: TGTGCCAGCAGCCAAGGGACCGGAGGGTCCTACGAGCAGTACTTC. The encoded protein is CASSQGTGGSYEQYF.

V usage is TRBV5-1 and J usage is TRBJ2-7; the match to TRBD1 covers 7 bases. The CDR3 runs 13 residues. The V and J ends lost 4 bases and 7 bases, in that order; junction bases with no gene match: 8. Germline V lookup: CDR1 SGHRS, CDR2 YFSETQ. The CDR3 DNA sequence: TGCGCCAGCAGCCTGGCAGGGGGTCAGGAGCAGTACTTC. Amino acid sequence: CASSLAGGQEQYF.

The count of this clone is one. V gene TRBV10-3 combines with J gene TRBJ2-5; D possibly corresponds to TRBD1 (6 bases). The CDR3 is made up of 14 amino acids. Trimming cost V 8 bases and J 2 bases, with 15 bases left between them. CDR1 is ENHRY, CDR2 SYGVKD, per germline. The CDR3 region has the DNA TGTGCCATCGCTTGGTCCCAGGGGCAAGAGACCCAGTACTTC. It is translated as CAIAWSQGQETQYF.